A single sample gave rise to the 18 T cell receptor beta chains below, sequenced in a study of blood T cells in healthy people across ages. Primers used in a second PCR of roughly 6 to 11 cycles were a sample-barcoded 5' primer and a J-beta primer mix. A single record per CDR3 protein comes from TCRdb applying MiXCR to the 5' RACE reads. Seen here are about 970,000 distinct CDR3 sequences, roughly half observed once, and the top ten hold about 20%. Material: blood. The receptors were sampled from a woman aged 55-70 years in good health.

The chain uses TRBV9 and TRBJ2-7; the match to TRBD2 covers 10 bases. Germline V CDR1 and CDR2: SGDLS, YYNGEE. The CDR3 sequence is 15 residues long. Unmatched junction bases numbered 10, after V lost 4 bases and J lost 6 bases. Here the CDR3 reads CASSPHSGRRGEQYF. The CDR3 bases are TGTGCCAGCAGCCCCCATAGCGGGAGGAGGGGCGAGCAGTACTTC.

This clonotype was counted at least ten times. This sequence joins TRBV9 and TRBJ2-1, with TRBD1 matching 7 bases. The V gene end was trimmed by 0 bases and the J gene end by 7 bases; junction bases not matched to a gene: 4. Germline-derived CDR1 and CDR2 are SGDLS and YYNGEE. This CDR3 has 14 amino acids. CDR3 protein: CASSVAGQSNEQFF. The DNA for the CDR3 is TGTGCCAGCAGCGTAGCGGGACAGAGTAATGAGCAGTTCTTC.

Turning to this clonotype: A read error may explain this, as a much larger clone is one base away. This chain connects TRBV7-6 to TRBJ2-1; no firm D call. There are 16 residues in the CDR3. Germline lookup yields CDR1 SGHVS and CDR2 FNYEAQ. V lost 5 bases, J lost 2 bases, and 16 bases lay in between. The CDR3 region has the DNA TGTGCCAGCAGCCCTTTACCCGGTTTCCCCTACAATGAGCAGTTCTTC. It yields the protein CASSPLPGFPYNEQFF.

The CDR3, as DNA: TGCAGTGCTAGGCGCACGGGACTTGCGGATGGCTACACCTTC. It is translated as CSARRTGLADGYTF. The J gene is TRBJ1-2, the V gene TRBV20-1; D may be TRBD1 (5 bases). Trimming removed 3 bases at V and 6 bases at J, with 17 bases between. The germline CDR1 and CDR2 sequences are DFQATT and SNEGSKA (reference sequence). The CDR3 is 14 residues long.

The chain has TRBV7-8 and TRBJ2-4, with D perhaps matching TRBD1 (5 bases). The J call may be in error: the DNA end matches TRBJ2-5 better. The CDR3 consists of 13 residues. The germline gives CDR1 SGHVS, CDR2 FQNEAQ. CDR3 amino acids: CASSAGFGETQYF. CDR3 coding DNA: TGTGCCAGCAGCGCAGGGTTCGGGGAGACCCAGTACTTC.

This clonotype was counted a few times. The V and J genes are TRBV29-1 and TRBJ1-1; tentative D call: TRBD1 (5 bases). The CDR3 runs to 15 residues. The V and J ends lost 6 bases and 4 bases respectively, with 21 bases between them. Germline CDR1 SQVTM, CDR2 ANQGSEA. CDR3 sequence: CSVPLAEGRFTEAFF. Here the CDR3 DNA reads TGCAGCGTCCCCCTGGCGGAGGGGCGATTCACTGAAGCTTTCTTT.

The CDR3 here is CASSGLAGPIQETQYF. The CDR3 region has the DNA TGTGCCAGCTCAGGACTAGCGGGACCAATCCAAGAGACCCAGTACTTC. The rearrangement joins TRBV18 to TRBJ2-5; 12 bases line up with TRBD2. V lost 5 bases to trimming and J lost 1 base; unmatched junction nucleotides: 5. CDR3 length: 16 residues. The germline V gene encodes CDR1 KGHSH and CDR2 LQKENI.

The V and J genes are TRBV29-1 and TRBJ1-4, with a weak D call TRBD1 (5 bases). The length of the CDR3 is 13 residues. Deletions cut 1 base from V and 9 bases from J, with 12 bases between. The germline V gene has CDR1 SQVTM and CDR2 ANQGSEA. The CDR3 DNA follows: TGCAGCGTTGAAGCTTTTCGGGACCAAAAACTGTTTTTT. As protein: CSVEAFRDQKLFF.

This chain's CDR3 is CSARDLKRGNNQPQHF. The CDR3 DNA sequence: TGCAGTGCTAGAGACCTAAAGAGGGGCAATAATCAGCCCCAGCATTTT. The chain uses TRBV20-1 and TRBJ1-5, with D maybe TRBD1 (5 bases). V was clipped by 0 bases and J by 4 bases, with 16 bases between them. The CDR3 covers 16 residues. Germline assignment: CDR1 DFQATT and CDR2 SNEGSKA (reference sequence).

In this sample, this clonotype turned up once. J is TRBJ1-1 and V is TRBV30; D call uncertain. From germline, CDR1 is GTSNPN and CDR2 SVGIG (reference sequence). The CDR3 has 10 residues. Trimming removed 2 bases at V and 10 bases at J, with 8 bases between. The CDR3 nucleotides are TGTGCCTGGAGTAGGGTAGGAGCTTTCTTT. This sequence encodes CAWSRVGAFF.

V and J are TRBV29-1 and TRBJ2-3; 7 bases map to TRBD2. The CDR3 is 16 residues long. Germline assignment: CDR1 SQVTM and CDR2 ANQGSEA. V lost 3 bases to trimming and J lost 4 bases; unmatched junction nucleotides: 13. CDR3 protein: CSVEWAGVGYPDTQYF. The CDR3 coding sequence is TGCAGCGTTGAGTGGGCGGGAGTTGGGTACCCAGATACGCAGTATTTT.

The rearrangement uses TRBV20-1 and TRBJ1-1; 7 positions match TRBD1. CDR1 is DFQATT, CDR2 SNEGSKA, per germline (reference sequence). Trimming cost V 6 bases and J 5 bases; bases outside gene matches: 6. There are 12 residues in the CDR3. CDR3 region: CSAYGTVTEAFF. CDR3 in DNA: TGCAGTGCATACGGGACAGTTACTGAAGCTTTCTTT.

The chain couples TRBV4-3 to TRBJ2-3; the match to TRBD2 covers 8 bases. The junction had 6 bases not matched to a gene; V was cut back by 0 bases and J by 4 bases. Germline loops: CDR1 LGHNA, CDR2 YSLEER. The CDR3 loop spans 16 amino acids. The CDR3 region is CASSQEAGGNSDTQYF. CDR3 nucleotide sequence: TGCGCCAGCAGCCAAGAGGCGGGGGGAAATTCAGATACGCAGTATTTT.

This clonotype has at least ten counts. A junction boundary mismatches the germline segment, possibly from a read error. The chain carries TRBV5-1 and TRBJ2-7, with D tentatively TRBD1 (6 bases). The CDR3 runs 14 residues. Germline V gene data show CDR1 as SGHRS and CDR2 as YFSETQ. Written as DNA, the CDR3 is TGTGCCAGCAGCTTAGTGGACAGTTCCTACGAGCAGTACTTC. It yields the protein CASSLVDSSYEQYF.

The chain links TRBV15 to TRBJ2-6; D gene ambiguous. The CDR3 consists of 17 residues. Germline V lookup: CDR1 LNHNV, CDR2 YYDKDF (reference sequence). V dropped 7 bases and J dropped 0 bases, with 16 bases sitting between them. CDR3 sequence: CATNSTSALSGANVLTF. In nucleotides, the CDR3 is TGTGCCACCAACAGCACCAGCGCCCTCTCTGGGGCCAACGTCCTGACTTTC.

The genes are TRBV5-1 and TRBJ2-3; maybe TRBD2 (6 bases). The germline gives CDR1 SGHRS, CDR2 YFSETQ. With 9 bases removed from V and 2 bases from J, the gap between germline ends came to 13 bases. CDR3 length: 13 residues. The CDR3 is CATASGDTDTQYF. In nucleotides, the CDR3 is TGCGCCACCGCCTCGGGGGACACAGATACGCAGTATTTT.

This clonotype was counted ten times or more. The chain combines TRBV11-2 with TRBJ2-3; 7 positions match TRBD1. Germline V CDR1 and CDR2: SGHAT, FQNNGV. CDR3 size: 15 residues. V dropped 5 bases and J dropped 3; count of bases not matched to a gene: 8. CDR3 nucleotide sequence: TGTGCCAGCAGCCCGGGACAGCACCAAACAGATACGCAGTATTTT. Encoded protein: CASSPGQHQTDTQYF.

The table lists this clonotype with a few counts. The chain is built from TRBV29-1 and TRBJ2-7; TRBD2 might be the D (5 bases). CDR1 and CDR2 (germline): SQVTM, ANQGSEA. V lost 6 bases, J lost 10 bases, and 16 bases lay in between. This CDR3 is 11 amino acids long. The CDR3 is CSVRSEGAQYF. For the CDR3, the DNA is TGCAGCGTAAGGAGTGAGGGTGCTCAGTACTTC.